Listed below are T cell receptor beta chains from one sample, sequenced in a study of blood T cell repertoires in COVID-19. Generated by immunoSEQ multiplex PCR, the TCRdb table keeps only in-frame clones and is missing some. Among some 430,000 clones listed, roughly 91% were seen once. The sequencing sample was made of PBMCs or T cells enriched from blood (not recorded which). These receptors were collected from a young man who had recovered from COVID-19. The CDR3 runs from the conserved cysteine through the conserved F or W. A D gene is named only where the DNA matches it firmly. The size of a clone is reported for some rows only, either as once, few or many, or as a class for expanded clones.

v_gene: TRBV7-2
d_gene: NA
abundance: once
j_gene: TRBJ2-1
CDR3nt: TGTGCCAGCAGCTCCGTGGCAAATGAGCAGTTCTTC
CDR3aa: CASSSVANEQFF

v_gene: TRBV5-4
d_gene: TRBD1
abundance: NA
j_gene: TRBJ1-2
CDR3nt: TGTGCCAGCAGCTTGGGAGGGACAGGGGATTATGGCTATGGCTACACCTTC
CDR3aa: CASSLGGTGDYGYGYTF

v_gene: TRBV18
d_gene: NA
abundance: NA
j_gene: TRBJ2-7
CDR3nt: TGTGCCAGCTCACCGACAGACTTCTCCACCGAGCAGTACTTC
CDR3aa: CASSPTDFSTEQYF

v_gene: TRBV3-1/TRBV3-2
d_gene: TRBD1
abundance: NA
j_gene: TRBJ1-2
CDR3nt: TGTGCCAGCAGCCGTCAGGGGGGCTTCTATGGCTACACCTTC
CDR3aa: CASSRQGGFYGYTF

v_gene: TRBV7-9
d_gene: TRBD1
abundance: NA
j_gene: TRBJ2-1
CDR3nt: TGTGCCAGCAGCTCCCTCCGGGACAGGGCCTACAATGAGCAGTTCTTC
CDR3aa: CASSSLRDRAYNEQFF

v_gene: TRBV7-9
d_gene: TRBD2
abundance: NA
j_gene: TRBJ2-1
CDR3nt: TGTGCCAGCAGCCACACTAGCGGCAATGAGCAGTTCTTC
CDR3aa: CASSHTSGNEQFF

v_gene: TRBV6-5
d_gene: TRBD1
abundance: few
j_gene: TRBJ1-1
CDR3nt: TGTGCCAGCAGGAACAGGGGGCCGAACACTGAAGCTTTCTTT
CDR3aa: CASRNRGPNTEAFF

v_gene: TRBV5-8
d_gene: NA
abundance: NA
j_gene: TRBJ1-1
CDR3nt: TGTGCCAGCAGCCGGAACAAAATCAGGGGATTCGGAACTGAAGCTTTCTTT
CDR3aa: CASSRNKIRGFGTEAFF

v_gene: TRBV12-5
d_gene: TRBD1
abundance: NA
j_gene: TRBJ2-7
CDR3nt: TGTGCTAGCCCGGGACAGCTTCGCGAGCAGTACTTC
CDR3aa: CASPGQLREQYF

v_gene: TRBV5-5
d_gene: NA
abundance: NA
j_gene: TRBJ1-5
CDR3nt: TGTGCCAGCAGCCCCAGGACAGCGACTCAACAGCCCCAGCATTTT
CDR3aa: CASSPRTATQQPQHF

v_gene: TRBV7-9
d_gene: TRBD1
abundance: few
j_gene: TRBJ1-2
CDR3nt: TGTGCCAGCAGCCCAGGGGGCAGCTATGGCTACACCTTC
CDR3aa: CASSPGGSYGYTF

v_gene: TRBV28
d_gene: NA
abundance: once
j_gene: TRBJ1-2
CDR3nt: TGTGCCAGCAGTTTTGAGGGGGGGCAGAGGACCTTC
CDR3aa: CASSFEGGQRTF

v_gene: TRBV27
d_gene: TRBD2
abundance: NA
j_gene: TRBJ2-3
CDR3nt: TGTGCCAGCAGTTGGGGGGGAGTAGGCACAGATACGCAGTATTTT
CDR3aa: CASSWGGVGTDTQYF

v_gene: TRBV29-1
d_gene: NA
abundance: NA
j_gene: TRBJ2-6
CDR3nt: TGCAGCGCTGCAGGGTCGAAGGAGTCTGGGGCCAACGTCCTGACTTTC
CDR3aa: CSAAGSKESGANVLTF

v_gene: TRBV5-1
d_gene: NA
abundance: once
j_gene: TRBJ1-2
CDR3nt: TGCGCCAGCAGCTTGGATCAGGATTTTTACTATGGCTACACCTTC
CDR3aa: CASSLDQDFYYGYTF

v_gene: TRBV29-1
d_gene: NA
abundance: NA
j_gene: TRBJ2-1
CDR3nt: TGCAGCGTTGCGACAAGACTAGTTACCAACCGGCCTGAGCAGTTCTTC
CDR3aa: CSVATRLVTNRPEQFF

v_gene: TRBV5-1
d_gene: TRBD1
abundance: NA
j_gene: TRBJ1-2
CDR3nt: TGCGCCAGCAGCTGGGGGGACAGGGATGTAGGTGGCTACACCTTC
CDR3aa: CASSWGDRDVGGYTF

v_gene: TRBV27
d_gene: NA
abundance: NA
j_gene: TRBJ1-1
CDR3nt: TGTGCCAGCAGTTTATTGGGGGGAGGCACTGAAGCTTTCTTT
CDR3aa: CASSLLGGGTEAFF

v_gene: TRBV7-2
d_gene: NA
abundance: NA
j_gene: TRBJ1-5
CDR3nt: TGTGCCAGCAGCTTAGTGGGGGGGGGCAATCAGCCCCAGCATTTT
CDR3aa: CASSLVGGGNQPQHF

v_gene: TRBV3-1/TRBV3-2
d_gene: TRBD1
abundance: NA
j_gene: TRBJ1-1
CDR3nt: TGTGCCAGCAGCCAGACGGACAGGGCCACTGAAGCTTTCTTT
CDR3aa: CASSQTDRATEAFF

v_gene: TRBV5-4
d_gene: NA
abundance: NA
j_gene: TRBJ2-1
CDR3nt: TGTGCCAGCAGCTTGGCGGGGTTCAATGAGCAGTTCTTC
CDR3aa: CASSLAGFNEQFF

v_gene: TRBV18
d_gene: NA
abundance: NA
j_gene: TRBJ2-6
CDR3nt: TGTGCCAGCACAGCAGGCTCTGGGGCCAACGTCCTGACTTTC
CDR3aa: CASTAGSGANVLTF